A selection of T cell receptor beta chains follows, all from one sample in a study of radiation and T cells in renal cell carcinoma. TCRdb keeps only in-frame clones here, not all; method: immunoSEQ multiplex PCR. The repertoire holds 97,000 or so clones, with approximately 82% as singletons. The material sequenced was blood, taken from a patient whose treatment included radiotherapy and nephrectomy. The source is a man in his 60s with renal cell carcinoma. Each CDR3 is given with its conserved first and last residue. D genes are given only for firm matches. The listing skips clone size in some rows; elsewhere it reads once, few, many or a size class.

CDR3 length,J gene,D gene,V gene,clone size,CDR3 protein,CDR3 DNA
13,TRBJ2-1,-,TRBV10-1,-,CASSVPPGTQQFF,TGCGCCAGCAGTGTTCCCCCCGGGACTCAGCAGTTCTTC
14,TRBJ2-5,-,TRBV5-1,-,CASSLGSPAGTQYF,TGCGCCAGCAGCTTGGGCTCCCCGGCTGGGACCCAGTACTTC
15,TRBJ1-1,-,TRBV10-3,-,CAISATGQRGAEAFF,TGTGCCATCAGTGCCACAGGGCAGAGGGGCGCTGAAGCTTTCTTT
12,TRBJ2-7,-,TRBV30,-,CAWSGTEYEQYF,TGTGCCTGGAGTGGGACAGAATACGAGCAGTACTTC
14,TRBJ1-1,-,TRBV19,-,CASSAGQLNTEAFF,TGTGCCAGTAGTGCTGGACAGCTGAACACTGAAGCTTTCTTT
16,TRBJ1-3,-,TRBV10-3,-,CAISESGVRAGNTIYF,TGTGCCATCAGTGAGTCGGGGGTGAGGGCTGGAAACACCATATATTTT
14,TRBJ2-7,TRBD2,TRBV6-1,-,CASAQRGPSYEQYF,TGTGCCAGCGCCCAGCGGGGGCCCTCCTACGAGCAGTACTTC
15,TRBJ2-7,TRBD2,TRBV6-6,-,CASSKTSGGPYEQYF,TGTGCCAGCAGCAAGACTAGCGGGGGCCCCTACGAGCAGTACTTC
12,TRBJ1-5,-,TRBV7-8,-,CASSLGSQPQHF,TGTGCCAGCAGCTTAGGCTCCCAGCCCCAGCATTTT
13,TRBJ1-1,-,TRBV6-5,few,CASSYSRDTEAFF,TGTGCCAGCAGTTACTCGAGGGACACTGAAGCTTTCTTT
17,TRBJ2-3,-,TRBV7-9,once,CASSLTSGPLSTDTQYF,TGTGCCAGCAGTTTGACCTCAGGACCCTTAAGCACAGATACGCAGTATTTT
15,TRBJ2-1,TRBD2,TRBV19,-,CASSSRTSGSNEQFF,TGTGCCAGTAGTTCCCGGACTAGCGGGAGTAATGAGCAGTTCTTC
13,TRBJ2-7,-,TRBV10-2,-,CASSEESPYEQYF,TGCGCCAGCAGTGAAGAAAGCCCCTACGAGCAGTACTTC
14,TRBJ2-5,TRBD1,TRBV19,-,CASSTPDRGETQYF,TGTGCCAGTAGTACTCCGGACAGGGGAGAGACCCAGTACTTC
12,TRBJ1-5,-,TRBV10-2,-,CASSEYGAPQHF,TGCGCCAGCAGTGAGTACGGGGCGCCCCAGCATTTT
13,TRBJ1-1,TRBD1,TRBV18,-,CASSQQGYTEAFF,TGTGCCAGCTCACAACAGGGGTACACTGAAGCTTTCTTT